The source of this TCR beta chain is a study of blood T cells in healthy people across ages. Study-wide results and limits: Roughly linear age-related decline in beta diversity appeared, significant by age 40.

Through a sample-barcoded 5' primer and a J-beta primer mix, a second PCR was run for about 6 to 11 cycles. Every molecule of cDNA carried a tag from a template-switch adaptor with 12 random nucleotides. All samples yielded 3 million or more CDR3-containing paired-end reads. TCRdb redid the calling of the 5' RACE reads with MiXCR, one entry per CDR3 protein. The table lists roughly 860,000 distinct CDR3 sequences, under 80% of them singletons. A note on this clonotype: Antigen unknown.

J was trimmed by 5 bases and V by 6 bases; bases with no gene match: 2. CDR3 length: 12 residues. Germline CDR1 reads ENHRY; CDR2 reads SYGVKD. V and J are TRBV10-3 and TRBJ2-7; TRBD1 aligns across 9 bases. This sequence was found in a man younger than 40 in good health. Material for sequencing was blood. DNA of the CDR3: TGTGCCATCAGGGGACAGGGCAACGAGCAGTACTTC. Amino acid sequence: CAIRGQGNEQYF.